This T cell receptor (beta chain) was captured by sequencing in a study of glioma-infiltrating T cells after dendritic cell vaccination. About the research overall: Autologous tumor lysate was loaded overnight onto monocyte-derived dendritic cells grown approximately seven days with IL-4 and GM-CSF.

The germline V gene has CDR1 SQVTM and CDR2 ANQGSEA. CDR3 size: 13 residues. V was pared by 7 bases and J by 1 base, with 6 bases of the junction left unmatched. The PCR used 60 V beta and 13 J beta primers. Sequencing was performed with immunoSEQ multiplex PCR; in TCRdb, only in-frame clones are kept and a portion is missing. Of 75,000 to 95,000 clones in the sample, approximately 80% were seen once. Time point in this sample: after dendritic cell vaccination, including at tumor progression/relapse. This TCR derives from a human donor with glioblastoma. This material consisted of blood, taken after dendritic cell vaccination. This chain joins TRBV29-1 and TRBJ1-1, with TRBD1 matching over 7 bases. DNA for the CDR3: TGCAGCGCCACAGGGGAATGGAACACTGAAGCTTTCTTT. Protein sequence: CSATGEWNTEAFF. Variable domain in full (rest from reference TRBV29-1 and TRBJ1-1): SAVISQKPSRDICQRGTSLTIQCQVDSQVTMMFWYRQQPGQSLTLIATANQGSEATYESGFVIDKFPISRPNLTFSTLTVSNMSPEDSSIYLCSATGEWNTEAFFGQGTRLTVV.